The 13 T cell receptor beta chains given below trace back to one sample, sequenced in a study of graft-versus-host responses after intestinal transplantation listed by TCRdb under 2021. The library was prepared using the immunoSEQ multiplex PCR assay. The clones in this table, taken by TCRdb from immuneACCESS, are in-frame only. Not every clone is retained; where verified, under half of the shortfall comes from an unresolved V gene, and the cause of the rest is unknown. The sample has roughly 46,000 clones on record, approximately 92% of them singletons. In total, the top ten clones hold under 7.5% of the sample. Sequenced material: PBMCs, taken about 790 days after a first intestinal transplant, on the day of a second. The source is a human patient who received an intestinal transplant, so some T cells may come from the graft donor.

The chain joins TRBV7-2 to TRBJ2-3; 8 bases align to TRBD2. CDR3 length: 16 residues. CDR1 is SGHTA and CDR2 is FQGNSA in the germline V gene. V was clipped by 5 bases and J by 3 bases; unmatched bases: 10. CDR3 amino acids: CASSPRGSGITDTQYF. CDR3 in DNA: TGTGCCAGCAGCCCTAGGGGTAGCGGGATAACAGATACGCAGTATTTT.

The V gene is TRBV5-8, the J gene TRBJ2-5, with D possibly matching TRBD1 (5 bases). Trimming left V 3 bases short and J 9 bases short, with 15 bases between. CDR1 and CDR2 from the germline V gene are SGHTS and YDEGEE. This CDR3 is built from 13 residues. The CDR3 protein is CASSSPGQGAQYF. CDR3 coding DNA: TGTGCCAGCAGCTCGCCCGGGCAGGGCGCCCAGTACTTC.

This clone showed up just a few times. The V call is TRBV11-2, the J call TRBJ1-1, with TRBD1 as a possible D gene (6 bases). The CDR3 runs to 15 residues. The germline V gene encodes CDR1 SGHAT and CDR2 FQNNGV. Trimming took 3 bases from V and 5 from J, leaving 16 bases between them. The CDR3 DNA reads as TGTGCCAGCAGCTTGGAATACTTGACAGGTACTGAAGCTTTCTTT. Protein product: CASSLEYLTGTEAFF. Variable domain in full (rest from reference TRBV11-2 and TRBJ1-1): EAGVAQSPRYKIIEKRQSVAFWCNPISGHATLYWYQQILGQGPKLLIQFQNNGVVDDSQLPKDRFSAERLKGVDSTLKIQPAKLEDSAVYLCASSLEYLTGTEAFFGQGTRLTVV.

The rearrangement uses TRBV30 and TRBJ1-6; unclear D gene. Per germline, CDR1 GTSNPN and CDR2 SVGIG (reference sequence). V lost 8 bases, J lost 7 bases, and 15 bases lay in between. The CDR3 has 13 residues. As DNA, the CDR3 is TGTGCCCGCAGTTGGACGGAAAATTCACCCCTCCACTTT. Residues: CARSWTENSPLHF.

The chain employs TRBV19 and TRBJ2-1; tentative D call: TRBD1 (6 bases). The germline CDR1 and CDR2 sequences are LNHDA and SQIVND (reference sequence). The CDR3 consists of 14 residues. The V gene lost 4 bases and the J gene lost 2 bases, with 9 bases spanning the gap. The CDR3 region has the DNA TGTGCCAGTAGTAGGGGACACCCCTACAATGAGCAGTTCTTC. It is translated as CASSRGHPYNEQFF.

The chain links TRBV30 to TRBJ2-5; TRBD1 is a possible D gene (5 bases). The DNA end lines up better with TRBJ2-7; the J call may be wrong. Germline V gene lookup returns CDR1 GTSNPN and CDR2 SVGIG (reference sequence). This CDR3 is 11 amino acids long. The CDR3 nucleotides read TGTGCCTTTACCCACAGGCTCGAGCAGTACTTC. Translating it yields CAFTHRLEQYF.

The rearrangement links TRBV6-1 to TRBJ2-1; no firm D call. V was shortened by 5 bases and J by 8 bases, with 7 bases between the two germline ends. Germline V gene data show CDR1 as MNHNS and CDR2 as SASEGT. The CDR3 is 11 amino acids. Written as DNA, the CDR3 is TGTGCCAGCAGTTATTGGGATGAGCAGTTCTTC. Amino acids: CASSYWDEQFF.

The chain combines TRBV19 with TRBJ2-5; 9 nucleotides match TRBD2. After removal of 3 bases from V and 4 bases from J, the junction contained 0 bases not matched to a gene. CDR1 and CDR2 (germline): LNHDA, SQIVND (reference sequence). The CDR3 runs 13 residues. The CDR3 is CASSMGLAETQYF. CDR3 sequence (DNA): TGTGCCAGTAGTATGGGACTAGCAGAGACCCAGTACTTC.

The genes are TRBV5-8 and TRBJ2-5, with 7 positions matching TRBD1. Germline V gene data show CDR1 as SGHTS and CDR2 as YDEGEE. V lost 4 bases and J lost 2; bases outside the gene matches: 5. CDR3 length equals 14 residues. CDR3 coding DNA: TGTGCCAGCAGCCCCGGGACAGTTCAAGAGACCCAGTACTTC. Its translation is CASSPGTVQETQYF. Variable domain in full (rest from reference TRBV5-8 and TRBJ2-5): EAGVTQSPTHLIKTRGQQATLRCSPISGHTSVYWYQQALGLGLQFLLWYDEGEERNRGNFPPRFSGRQFPNYSSELNVNALELEDSALYLCASSPGTVQETQYFGPGTRLLVL.

The V and J genes are TRBV2 and TRBJ1-4; 7 bases fit TRBD1. CDR1 and CDR2 from the germline V gene are SNHLY and FYNNEI. With V trimmed by 6 bases and J by 6 bases, 10 bases remained unmatched. The CDR3 has 15 residues. The CDR3 nucleotides are TGTGCCAGCAGAGGGGACAGCTTGGGGTATGAAAAACTGTTTTTT. It yields the protein CASRGDSLGYEKLFF. The whole variable domain, filled in from reference TRBV2 and TRBJ1-4, reads EPEVTQTPSHQVTQMGQEVILRCVPISNHLYFYWYRQILGQKVEFLVSFYNNEISEKSEIFDDQFSVERPDGSNFTLKIRSTKLEDSAMYFCASRGDSLGYEKLFFGSGTQLSVL.

This rearrangement joins TRBV12-5 to TRBJ2-6; D is perhaps TRBD1 (6 bases). V dropped 4 bases and J dropped 2 bases, with 9 bases sitting between them. Germline CDR1 reads LGHNT; CDR2 reads FRNRAP. The CDR3 is 15 residues long. The CDR3, as DNA: TGTGCTAGTGGTTCTTGGACAGCTGGGGCCAACGTCCTGACTTTC. It codes for CASGSWTAGANVLTF.

J is TRBJ2-7 and V is TRBV29-1; 8 bases are shared with TRBD1. The V and J ends lost 3 bases and 3 bases, in that order; junction bases with no gene match: 10. CDR1 is SQVTM and CDR2 is ANQGSEA in the germline V gene. This CDR3 region has 15 residues. The CDR3 nucleotides read TGCAGCGTTGAGGAACCGACAGGGGATTTCTACGAGCAGTACTTC. Protein product: CSVEEPTGDFYEQYF.

A single count supports this clone. V is TRBV5-6 and J is TRBJ1-6; D may be TRBD1 (6 bases). This CDR3 is 18 amino acids long. The germline V gene encodes CDR1 SGHDT and CDR2 YYEEEE. V lost 0 bases, J lost 6 bases, and 19 bases lay in between. CDR3 nucleotides: TGTGCCAGCAGCTTGGGGGGGCCCCTCTTCTCAACTAATTCACCCCTCCACTTT. It specifies CASSLGGPLFSTNSPLHF.